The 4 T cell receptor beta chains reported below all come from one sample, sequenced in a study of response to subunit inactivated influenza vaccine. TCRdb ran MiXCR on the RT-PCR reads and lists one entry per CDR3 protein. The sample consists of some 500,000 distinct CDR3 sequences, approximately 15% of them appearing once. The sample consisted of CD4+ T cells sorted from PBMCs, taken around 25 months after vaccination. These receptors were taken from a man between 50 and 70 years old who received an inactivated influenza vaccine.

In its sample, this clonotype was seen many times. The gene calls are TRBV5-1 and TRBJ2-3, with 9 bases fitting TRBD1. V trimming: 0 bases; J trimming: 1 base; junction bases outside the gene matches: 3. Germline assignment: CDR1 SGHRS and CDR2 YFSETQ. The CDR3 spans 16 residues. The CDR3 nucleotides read TGCGCCAGCAGCTTGGCACAGGGGGCAGGCACAGATACGCAGTATTTT. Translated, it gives CASSLAQGAGTDTQYF.

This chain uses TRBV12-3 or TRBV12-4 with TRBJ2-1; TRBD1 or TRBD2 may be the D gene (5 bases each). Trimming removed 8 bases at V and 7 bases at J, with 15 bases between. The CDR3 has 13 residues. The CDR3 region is CASGRLGENEQFF. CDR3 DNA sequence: TGTGCCAGCGGACGGCTGGGGGAGAATGAGCAGTTCTTC.

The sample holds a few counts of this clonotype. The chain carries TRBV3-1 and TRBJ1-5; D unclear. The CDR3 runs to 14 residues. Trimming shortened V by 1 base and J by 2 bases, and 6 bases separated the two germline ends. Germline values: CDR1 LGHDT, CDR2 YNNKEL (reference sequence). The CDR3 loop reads CASSQASRNQPQHF. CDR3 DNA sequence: TGTGCCAGCAGCCAAGCGAGCCGCAATCAGCCCCAGCATTTT.

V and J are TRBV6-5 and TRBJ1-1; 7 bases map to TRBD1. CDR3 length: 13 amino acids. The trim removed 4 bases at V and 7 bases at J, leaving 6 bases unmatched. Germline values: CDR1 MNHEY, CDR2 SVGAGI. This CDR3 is CASSSEGAIEAFF. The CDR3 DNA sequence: TGTGCCAGCAGTTCCGAGGGGGCAATTGAAGCTTTCTTT.